This T cell receptor (beta chain) was profiled in a study of T cell repertoires in cytomegalovirus infection. Turning to the study itself: Signatures in public TCR beta sequences pointed to both CMV infection and matching HLA type. Points from the study as a whole: There were carriers of CMV plus the relevant HLA, and cumulative public TCR beta family frequency identified them. HLA-C-restricted CMV clonotypes gave the most frequent clonotype in two of eight donors.

TCRdb analysed the reads with MiXCR anew, one entry per CDR3 protein. This table holds about 250,000 distinct CDR3 sequences, around 6.4% found once. Germline loops: CDR1 SGHVS, CDR2 FQNEAQ. The CDR3 length is 14 residues. With 1 base removed from V and 11 bases from J, the gap between germline ends came to 12 bases. This clonotype showed up many times. Antigen: not known. The sequenced material came from PBMCs. V is TRBV7-8 and J is TRBJ1-6; a possible D gene is TRBD1 (6 bases). This TCR came from a human donor in good health (CMV status not recorded). Some clones in this sample may be carry-over from other donors' samples. CDR3 sequence: CASSLGDIGTPLHF. CDR3 sequence (DNA): TGTGCCAGCAGCTTAGGGGACATCGGGACACCCCTCCACTTT. The variable domain in full, with the rest retrieved from reference TRBV7-8 and TRBJ1-6, is GAGVSQSPRYKVAKRGQDVALRCDPISGHVSLFWYQQALGQGPEFLTYFQNEAQLDKSGLPSDRFFAERPEGSVSTLKIQRTQQEDSAVYLCASSLGDIGTPLHFGNGTRLTVT.